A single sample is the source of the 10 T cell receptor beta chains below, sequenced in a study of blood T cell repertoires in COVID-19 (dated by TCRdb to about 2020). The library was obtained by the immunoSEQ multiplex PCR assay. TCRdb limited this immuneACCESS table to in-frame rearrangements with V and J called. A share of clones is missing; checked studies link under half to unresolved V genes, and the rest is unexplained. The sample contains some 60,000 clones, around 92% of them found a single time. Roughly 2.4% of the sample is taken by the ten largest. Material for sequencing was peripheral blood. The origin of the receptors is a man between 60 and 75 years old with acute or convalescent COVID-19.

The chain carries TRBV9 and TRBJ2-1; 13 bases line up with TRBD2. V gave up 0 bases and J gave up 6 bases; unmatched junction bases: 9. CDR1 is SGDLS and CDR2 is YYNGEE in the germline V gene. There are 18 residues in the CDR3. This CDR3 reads CASSVGGLAGQGVNEQFF. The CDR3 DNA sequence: TGTGCCAGCAGCGTAGGGGGACTAGCGGGACAGGGAGTCAATGAGCAGTTCTTC.

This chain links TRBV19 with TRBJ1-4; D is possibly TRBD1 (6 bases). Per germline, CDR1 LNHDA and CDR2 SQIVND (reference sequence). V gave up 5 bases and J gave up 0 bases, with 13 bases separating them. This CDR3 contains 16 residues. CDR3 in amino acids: CASSSRTESTNEKLFF. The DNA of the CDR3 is TGTGCCAGTAGTTCAAGGACAGAATCAACTAATGAAAAACTGTTTTTT.

In nucleotides, the CDR3 is TGTGCCATCAATGCGGGGGAGGAGGAAGGCTACACCTTC. Its protein is CAINAGEEEGYTF. V gene TRBV10-3 combines with J gene TRBJ1-2; TRBD1 is a possible D gene (5 bases). CDR1 and CDR2 (germline): ENHRY, SYGVKD. The CDR3 spans 13 residues. V lost 7 bases and J 8 bases, leaving 17 bases between the germline ends.

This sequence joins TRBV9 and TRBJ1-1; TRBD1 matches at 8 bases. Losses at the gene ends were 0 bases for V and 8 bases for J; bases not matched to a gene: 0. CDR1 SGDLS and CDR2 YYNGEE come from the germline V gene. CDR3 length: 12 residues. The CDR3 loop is CASSVAGGEAFF. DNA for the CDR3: TGTGCCAGCAGCGTAGCAGGGGGCGAAGCTTTCTTT.

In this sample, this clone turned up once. Written as DNA, the CDR3 is TGTGCCAGCAGCAAAGCGCTTTTTAGCTATGGCTACACCTTC. It is translated as CASSKALFSYGYTF. The chain carries TRBV21-1 and TRBJ1-2. TRBV21-1 is deemed a pseudogene. The CDR3 is 14 amino acids.

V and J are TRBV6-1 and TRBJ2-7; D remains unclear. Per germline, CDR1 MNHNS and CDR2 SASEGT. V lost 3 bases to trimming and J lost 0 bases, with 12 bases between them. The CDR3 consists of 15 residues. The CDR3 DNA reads TGTGCCAGCAGTGATATGCCTACCCGCTCCTACGAGCAGTACTTC. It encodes CASSDMPTRSYEQYF.

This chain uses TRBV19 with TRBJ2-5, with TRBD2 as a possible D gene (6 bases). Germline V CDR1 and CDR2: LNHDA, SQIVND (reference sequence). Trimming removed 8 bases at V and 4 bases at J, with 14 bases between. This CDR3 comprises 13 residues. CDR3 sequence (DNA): TGTGCCAGTGCTAGCGTGGGGGGAGAGACCCAGTACTTC. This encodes CASASVGGETQYF. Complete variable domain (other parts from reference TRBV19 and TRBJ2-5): DGGITQSPKYLFRKEGQNVTLSCEQNLNHDAMYWYRQDPGQGLRLIYYSQIVNDFQKGDIAEGYSVSREKKESFPLTVTSAQKNPTAFYLCASASVGGETQYFGPGTRLLVL.

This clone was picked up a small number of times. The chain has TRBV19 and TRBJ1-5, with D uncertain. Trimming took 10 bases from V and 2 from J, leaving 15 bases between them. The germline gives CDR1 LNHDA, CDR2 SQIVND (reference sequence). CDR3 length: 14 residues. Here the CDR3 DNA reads TGTGCCACCTCCTCGTCCCGGGGCAATCAGCCCCAGCATTTT. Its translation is CATSSSRGNQPQHF.

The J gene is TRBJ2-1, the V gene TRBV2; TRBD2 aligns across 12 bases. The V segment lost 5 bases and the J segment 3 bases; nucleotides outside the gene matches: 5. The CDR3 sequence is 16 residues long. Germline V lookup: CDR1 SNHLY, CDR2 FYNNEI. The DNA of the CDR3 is TGTGCCAGCAGTCTAGGACTAGCGGGGAACTACAATGAGCAGTTCTTC. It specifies CASSLGLAGNYNEQFF.

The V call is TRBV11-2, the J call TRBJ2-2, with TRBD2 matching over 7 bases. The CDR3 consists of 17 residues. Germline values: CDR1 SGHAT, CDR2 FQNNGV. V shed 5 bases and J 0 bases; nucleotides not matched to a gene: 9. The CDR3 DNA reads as TGTGCCAGCAGCACCGAGGGACTAACAGCGAACACCGGGGAGCTGTTTTTT. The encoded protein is CASSTEGLTANTGELFF.